This T cell receptor beta chain was retrieved from a study of naive and memory T cell subsets. General study points: Activation and differentiation may alter RNA-based TCR counts.

The CDR3 contains 13 residues. V trimming: 5 bases; J trimming: 3 bases; junction bases outside the gene matches: 2. Germline V gene sequence: CDR1 MDHEN, CDR2 SYDVKM. About this clonotype itself: Antigen: not known.

Two oligonucleotides, mixed equimolar, formed the beta constant-region primer covering TRBC1 and TRBC2. Four rounds of PCR amplified the ligated cDNA using nested alpha and beta constant-region primers plus SP2. TCRdb re-called the UMI-ligation and nested PCR reads through MiXCR, storing one row per CDR3 protein. The sample includes about 120,000 distinct CDR3 sequences, just over 35% of them seen just once. Alpha and beta libraries were amplified separately from the second PCR onward. Sequential positive selection took CD4 T cells first, then CD8 T cells. Cells stained for CD3, CD4, CD8, CD45RA, CD27 and viability were sorted into four CD45RA/CD27 subsets.

This TCR came from a human donor in good health. This chain links TRBV28 with TRBJ2-5; 8 positions match TRBD1. The sample comprised central memory CD4+ T cells from blood. The CDR3 region is CASSPTGEETQYF. Here the CDR3 DNA reads TGTGCCAGCAGTCCGACAGGGGAAGAGACCCAGTACTTC. Based on the CDR3 plus reference TRBV28 and TRBJ2-5, the full variable domain is DVKVTQSSRYLVKRTGEKVFLECVQDMDHENMFWYRQDPGLGLRLIYFSYDVKMKEKGDIPEGYSVSREKKERFSLILESASTNQTSMYLCASSPTGEETQYFGPGTRLLVL.